The 24 T cell receptor beta chains presented below share a single source sample, sequenced in a study of T cell repertoires in cytomegalovirus infection. TCRdb itself ran the reads through MiXCR, one entry per CDR3 protein. The data show about 110,000 distinct CDR3 sequences, around a tenth seen once. These receptors are not linked to any known antigen. Sequenced material: PBMCs, sequenced either directly or after in vitro stimulation (not recorded which). The receptor set was obtained from a human donor in good health (CMV status not recorded). Some clones in this sample may be carry-over from other donors' samples.

This clonotype came up many times. The J gene is TRBJ2-1, the V gene TRBV5-6; 7 bases align to TRBD2. Germline CDR1 reads SGHDT; CDR2 reads YYEEEE. This CDR3 is 15 amino acids long. After removal of 0 bases from V and 2 bases from J, the junction contained 2 bases not matched to a gene. This CDR3 is CASSLDLAAYNEQFF. Written as DNA, the CDR3 is TGTGCCAGCAGCTTGGACCTAGCGGCCTACAATGAGCAGTTCTTC.

A few counts support this clonotype. The CDR3 region has the DNA TGTGCCAGCAGCTTCACAGGGCTTGGAAACACCATATATTTT. It is translated as CASSFTGLGNTIYF. The chain uses TRBV7-8 and TRBJ1-3, with D possibly being TRBD1 (6 bases). The CDR3 spans 14 residues. Trimming removed 3 bases from V and 3 bases from J, with 9 bases in between. Germline CDR1 reads SGHVS; CDR2 reads FQNEAQ.

This clonotype was recorded many times. The V and J genes are TRBV6-2 or TRBV6-3 and TRBJ1-2, with a tentative D call TRBD1 (6 bases). The V end was cut by 6 bases, the J end by 2 bases, with 16 bases between. This CDR3 is 15 amino acids long. The germline V gene has CDR1 MNHEY and CDR2 SVGEGT. This chain's CDR3 is CASRPTGMANYGYTF. In DNA form, the CDR3 reads TGTGCCAGCAGACCAACAGGGATGGCGAACTATGGCTACACCTTC.

This clonotype turned up a few times. This sequence joins TRBV11-1 and TRBJ1-1; D uncertain. Germline CDR1 SGHAT, CDR2 FQDESV (reference sequence). The CDR3 covers 15 residues. V lost 5 bases, J lost 6 bases, and 19 bases lay in between. Here the CDR3 DNA reads TGTGCCAGCAGCACCCGGGGAGGTCTGGTCCCTGAAGCTTTCTTT. Amino acids: CASSTRGGLVPEAFF.

Ten or more counts support this clonotype. The rearrangement links TRBV27 to TRBJ2-7; TRBD1 aligns across 9 bases. Per germline, CDR1 MNHEY and CDR2 SMNVEV (reference sequence). The CDR3 is 16 amino acids. J was trimmed by 2 bases and V by 6 bases; bases with no gene match: 11. The DNA for the CDR3 is TGTGCCAGCAGCCTTAACGGTGGGACAGGGACCTACGAGCAGTACTTC. Amino acids: CASSLNGGTGTYEQYF.

This clonotype was counted only a few times. The chain has TRBV28 and TRBJ1-1, with D perhaps matching TRBD1 (5 bases). CDR1 MDHEN and CDR2 SYDVKM come from the germline V gene. V was pared by 4 bases and J by 10 bases, with 7 bases between. The CDR3 sequence is 10 residues long. The CDR3 loop is CASSYGGAFF. The CDR3 DNA sequence: TGTGCCAGCAGTTACGGGGGAGCTTTCTTT.

J is TRBJ2-1 and V is TRBV27; D might be TRBD2 (6 bases). The CDR3 covers 15 residues. Looked up from germline, CDR1 is MNHEY and CDR2 is SMNVEV (reference sequence). The V end lost 5 bases, the J end lost 7 bases, and 18 bases lay between the germline ends. The DNA of the CDR3 is TGTGCCAGCAGTCTCCTTGCGACTAGTGAGAATGAGCAGTTCTTC. Translation: CASSLLATSENEQFF.

This clonotype was detected ten times or more. J is TRBJ2-3 and V is TRBV7-6; D ambiguous. Germline CDR1 and CDR2: SGHVS and FNYEAQ. This CDR3 comprises 16 residues. Trimming took off 3 bases at V and 1 base at J, with 14 bases between the two ends. The CDR3 spells CASSLLLDSGTDTQYF. Written as DNA, the CDR3 is TGTGCCAGCAGCTTGCTCCTGGATAGTGGCACAGATACGCAGTATTTT.

The V call is TRBV11-2, the J call TRBJ2-5, with 7 nucleotides matching TRBD2. This CDR3 region has 14 residues. J was trimmed by 5 bases and V by 1 base; bases with no gene match: 4. Germline assignment: CDR1 SGHAT and CDR2 FQNNGV. The CDR3 protein is CASSLVAGRETQYF. CDR3 bases: TGTGCCAGCAGCTTAGTGGCCGGGAGGGAGACCCAGTACTTC. The full variable domain, with the rest looked up from reference TRBV11-2 and TRBJ2-5, is EAGVAQSPRYKIIEKRQSVAFWCNPISGHATLYWYQQILGQGPKLLIQFQNNGVVDDSQLPKDRFSAERLKGVDSTLKIQPAKLEDSAVYLCASSLVAGRETQYFGPGTRLLVL.

In its sample, this clonotype was seen a few times. The chain employs TRBV6-5 and TRBJ2-7; D uncertain. The germline V gene encodes CDR1 MNHEY and CDR2 SVGAGI. Trimming pared 6 bases from V and 0 bases from J, leaving 15 bases between. The CDR3 loop spans 15 amino acids. The CDR3 nucleotides read TGTGCCAGCAGCCCCGGTTCACCCCGCTCCTACGAGCAGTACTTC. This translates into CASSPGSPRSYEQYF.

This clonotype was recorded at least ten times. This rearrangement joins TRBV7-6 to TRBJ1-2; no firm D call. Trimming cost V 5 bases and J 2 bases, with 18 bases left between them. CDR3 size: 16 residues. Germline CDR1 SGHVS, CDR2 FNYEAQ. This CDR3 reads CASSSGPASGNYGYTF. The CDR3 DNA sequence: TGTGCCAGCAGCAGCGGCCCAGCCTCGGGGAACTATGGCTACACCTTC.

This clonotype showed up just a few times. J is TRBJ2-2 and V is TRBV6-2 or TRBV6-3; TRBD1 matches 8 bases. The CDR3 spans 15 residues. CDR1 is MNHEY and CDR2 is SVGEGT in the germline V gene. J lost 3 bases, V lost 6 bases, and 6 bases had no gene match. The chain's CDR3 is CASRHRGRYTGELFF. DNA of the CDR3: TGTGCCAGCAGGCACAGGGGGAGATACACCGGGGAGCTGTTTTTT.

This clonotype was observed a few times. The V call is TRBV20-1, the J call TRBJ1-5; a weak D match, TRBD1 (6 bases). CDR1 is DFQATT, CDR2 SNEGSKA, per germline (reference sequence). This CDR3 has 14 amino acids. Deletions cut 3 bases from V and 2 bases from J, with 11 bases between. The CDR3 here is CSARAGAGNQPQHF. In DNA form, the CDR3 reads TGCAGTGCTAGGGCAGGGGCTGGCAATCAGCCCCAGCATTTT.

This clonotype was counted a few times. The gene calls are TRBV19 and TRBJ2-7, with unresolved D. CDR3 length: 13 amino acids. V was clipped by 3 bases and J by 3 bases, with 9 bases between them. Germline CDR1 reads LNHDA; CDR2 reads SQIVND (reference sequence). The DNA for the CDR3 is TGTGCCAGTAGTATCGCACTTGACTACGAGCAGTACTTC. Its translation is CASSIALDYEQYF.

The chain uses TRBV12-3 or TRBV12-4 and TRBJ1-1, with TRBD1 as a possible D gene (5 bases). CDR3 length: 15 residues. The ends were cut back, 2 bases at V and 1 base at J, with 11 bases in the middle. CDR3 nucleotide sequence: TGTGCCAGCAGTTTATGGGGACGAAGGAACACTGAAGCTTTCTTT. It codes for CASSLWGRRNTEAFF.

This clonotype was recorded many times. The chain has TRBV7-2 and TRBJ2-5; TRBD1 might be the D (6 bases). Trimming took 0 bases from V and 0 from J, leaving 8 bases between them. The CDR3 runs to 15 residues. Per the germline V gene, CDR1 is SGHTA and CDR2 is FQGNSA. CDR3 bases: TGTGCCAGCAGCTTAGCGGGGGCGTACCAAGAGACCCAGTACTTC. Amino acids: CASSLAGAYQETQYF.

This clonotype was seen many times. The chain joins TRBV7-2 to TRBJ1-2; D possibly corresponds to TRBD1 (6 bases). Trimming took 1 base from V and 5 from J, leaving 17 bases between them. The CDR3 spans 16 residues. CDR1 and CDR2 (germline): SGHTA, FQGNSA. CDR3 in amino acids: CASSLDPGARTYGYTF. CDR3 in DNA: TGTGCCAGCAGCTTAGACCCAGGGGCGAGAACTTATGGCTACACCTTC.

This chain joins TRBV6-5 and TRBJ2-7, with D tentatively TRBD1 (6 bases). Deletions cut 6 bases from V and 3 bases from J, with 12 bases between. The CDR3 contains 13 residues. Per the germline V gene, CDR1 is MNHEY and CDR2 is SVGAGI. For the CDR3, the DNA is TGTGCCAGCAGCCCTGACAGGTACTACGAGCAGTACTTC. It encodes CASSPDRYYEQYF.

In this sample, this clonotype turned up many times. The CDR3 nucleotides read TGTGCCAGCAGTTACTCCGGCCGCTACGAGCAGTACTTC. This translates into CASSYSGRYEQYF. This chain connects TRBV6-2 or TRBV6-3 to TRBJ2-7; D remains ambiguous. CDR3 length: 13 residues. The ends were cut back, 0 bases at V and 3 bases at J, with 6 bases in the middle. Per germline, CDR1 MNHEY and CDR2 SVGEGT.

A few counts support this clonotype. This may stem from a read error, because a much larger clone lies one nucleotide away. The chain is built from TRBV4-1 and TRBJ2-3; no definite D call. The germline gives CDR1 MGHRA, CDR2 YSYEKL. CDR3 length equals 17 residues. V was clipped by 0 bases and J by 7 bases, with 20 bases between them. In nucleotides, the CDR3 is TGCGCCAGCAGCCAAGATTCCGTCCTTGAAGGGTCGCATACGCAGTATTTT. Its protein is CASSQDSVLEGSHTQYF.

This clonotype showed up many times. V and J are TRBV4-3 and TRBJ2-5; D is unresolved. Per germline, CDR1 LGHNA and CDR2 YSLEER. The CDR3 has 14 residues. Between the trimmed V and J ends, which lost 0 bases and 4 bases, there was a span of 9 bases. The CDR3 region has the DNA TGCGCCAGCAGCCAAGAGGGTCAAATAGAGACCCAGTACTTC. Translation gives CASSQEGQIETQYF.

This clonotype was counted ten times or more. This chain connects TRBV7-9 to TRBJ1-1, with 10 positions matching TRBD1. Germline V gene lookup returns CDR1 SEHNR and CDR2 FQNEAQ (reference sequence). The CDR3 extends over 13 amino acids. The V gene end was trimmed by 5 bases and the J gene end by 7 bases; junction bases not matched to a gene: 4. CDR3 DNA: TGTGCCAGCAGCCCGGACAGGGGGATTGAAGCTTTCTTT. Translated, it gives CASSPDRGIEAFF.

This clonotype was seen many times. The rearrangement links TRBV7-9 to TRBJ2-2; D not resolved. Looked up from germline, CDR1 is SEHNR and CDR2 is FQNEAQ (reference sequence). V lost 8 bases and J lost 2, with 15 bases in between. The CDR3 extends over 15 amino acids. The CDR3 reads CASESGQANTGELFF. As DNA, the CDR3 is TGTGCCAGCGAAAGTGGGCAGGCAAACACCGGGGAGCTGTTTTTT.

The sample holds a few counts of this clonotype. The chain combines TRBV29-1 with TRBJ1-2; TRBD1 might be the D (5 bases). There are 11 residues in the CDR3. Trimming removed 7 bases at V and 5 bases at J, with 11 bases between. Germline CDR1 is SQVTM and CDR2 is ANQGSEA. The CDR3, as DNA: TGCAGCGCCGGGACTTCATATGGCTACACCTTC. This translates into CSAGTSYGYTF.